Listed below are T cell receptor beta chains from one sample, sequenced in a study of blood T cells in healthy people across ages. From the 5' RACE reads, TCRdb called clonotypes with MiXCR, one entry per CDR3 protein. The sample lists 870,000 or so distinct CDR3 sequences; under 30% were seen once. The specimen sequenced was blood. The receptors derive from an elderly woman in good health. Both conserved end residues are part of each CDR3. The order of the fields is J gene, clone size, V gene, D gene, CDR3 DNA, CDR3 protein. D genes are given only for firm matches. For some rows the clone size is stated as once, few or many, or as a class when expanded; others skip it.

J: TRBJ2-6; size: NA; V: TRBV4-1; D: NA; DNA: TGCGCCAGCAGCCAAGATAACAGTCGCTCTGGGGCCAACGTCCTGACTTTC; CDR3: CASSQDNSRSGANVLTF
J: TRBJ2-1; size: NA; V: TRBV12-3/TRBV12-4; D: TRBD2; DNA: TGTACCACCATAAAAACTAGCGGGGGGGCCGATGAGCAGTTCTTC; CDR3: CTTIKTSGGADEQFF
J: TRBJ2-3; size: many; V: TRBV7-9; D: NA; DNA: TGTGCCAGCAGCTTAGAGGTGACAGATACGCAGTATTTT; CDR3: CASSLEVTDTQYF
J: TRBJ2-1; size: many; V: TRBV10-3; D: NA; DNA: TGTGCCATCAGGGGGCAGGGTCGGAATGAGCAGTTCTTC; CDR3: CAIRGQGRNEQFF
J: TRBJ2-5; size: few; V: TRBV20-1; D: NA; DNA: TGCAGTGCTAGAGATTTAAACAGCCAAGAGACCCAGTACTTC; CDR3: CSARDLNSQETQYF
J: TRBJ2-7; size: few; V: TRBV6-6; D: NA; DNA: TGTGCCAGCAGTTACGGCCAGGAGCGCTGCGAGCAGTACTTC; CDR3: CASSYGQERCEQYF
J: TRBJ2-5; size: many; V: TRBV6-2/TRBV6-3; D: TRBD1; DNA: TGTGCCAGCAGGCCGCCCGGGACAGCCCAAGAGACCCAGTACTTC; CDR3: CASRPPGTAQETQYF
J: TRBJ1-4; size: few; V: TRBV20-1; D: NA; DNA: TGCAGTGCTAGAGCCCTCAGGGAAGTAACTAATGAAAAACTGTTTTTT; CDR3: CSARALREVTNEKLFF
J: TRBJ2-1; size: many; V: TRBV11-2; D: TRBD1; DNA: TGTGCCAGCAGCACTAGGACAGGGGGCGCGATAAATGAGCAGTTCTTC; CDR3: CASSTRTGGAINEQFF
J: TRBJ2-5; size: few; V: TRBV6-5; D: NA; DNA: TGTGCCAGCAGTTCCGGACTAACCGACGAGACCCAGTACTTC; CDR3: CASSSGLTDETQYF
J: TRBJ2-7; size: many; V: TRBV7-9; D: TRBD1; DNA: TGTGCCAGCAGCCACCAACAGGGGGCGAGGAACGAGCAGTACTTC; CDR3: CASSHQQGARNEQYF
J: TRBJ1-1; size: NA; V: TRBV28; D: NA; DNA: TGTGCCAGCAGTTTCGGGAGGTTCGCTTTCTTT; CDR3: CASSFGRFAFF
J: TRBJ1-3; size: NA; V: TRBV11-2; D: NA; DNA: TGTGCCAGCAGATACAGGGTAACAGGAAACACCATATATTTT; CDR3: CASRYRVTGNTIYF
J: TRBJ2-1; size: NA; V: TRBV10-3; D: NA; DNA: TGTGCCATCAGTGAGTCCCCGGTCGCCGAGCGGTTCTTC; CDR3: CAISESPVAERFF
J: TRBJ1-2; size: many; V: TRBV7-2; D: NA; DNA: TGTGCCAGCAGCTCGTATAATTCGGCTGGCTACACCTTC; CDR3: CASSSYNSAGYTF
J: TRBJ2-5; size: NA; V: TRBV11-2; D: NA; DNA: TGTGCCAGCGGACGGTCTGGCGGGGGCGGCGAGACCCAGTACTTC; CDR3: CASGRSGGGGETQYF
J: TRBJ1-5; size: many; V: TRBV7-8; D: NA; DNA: TGTGCCAGCAGCTTAGCACAGGGTAGCTATAGCAATCAGCCCCAGCATTTT; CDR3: CASSLAQGSYSNQPQHF
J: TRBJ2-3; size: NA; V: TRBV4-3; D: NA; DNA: TGCGCCAGCAGCCAAGAGTTCAGGGGAGGGCGCACAGATACGCAGTATTTT; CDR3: CASSQEFRGGRTDTQYF
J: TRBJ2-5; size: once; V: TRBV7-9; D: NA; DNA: TGTGCCAGCAGCTTAGGGCAGCCTATAGAGACCCAGTACTTC; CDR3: CASSLGQPIETQYF
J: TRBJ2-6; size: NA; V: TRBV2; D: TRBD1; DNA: TGTGCCAGCACCGAGTCCCGTAGAAACAGGGGCGCCTCTGGGGCCAACGTCCTGACTTTC; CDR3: CASTESRRNRGASGANVLTF
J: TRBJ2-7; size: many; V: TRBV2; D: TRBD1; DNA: TGTGCCAGCAGTGGAAAAGCGCCGTGGGACAGGGAGCACGAGCAGTACTTC; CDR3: CASSGKAPWDREHEQYF
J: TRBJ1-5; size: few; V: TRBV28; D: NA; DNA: TGTGCCAGCAGTTTAGTGCAGGGAACTCAGCCCCAGCATTTT; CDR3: CASSLVQGTQPQHF
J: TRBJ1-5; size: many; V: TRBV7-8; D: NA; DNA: TGTGCCAGCAGCTCGGGGGACAATCAGCCCCAGCATTTT; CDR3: CASSSGDNQPQHF
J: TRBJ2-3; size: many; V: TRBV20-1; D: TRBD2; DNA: TGCAGTGCAAGTAGCGGGATCCGGGCAGATACGCAGTATTTT; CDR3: CSASSGIRADTQYF
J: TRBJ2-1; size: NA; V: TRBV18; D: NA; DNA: TGTGCCAGCTCACCAAAGGTGGATGAGCAGTTCTTC; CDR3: CASSPKVDEQFF
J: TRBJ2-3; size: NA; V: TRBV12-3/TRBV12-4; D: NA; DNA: TGTACCAGCAGTGTAGGGAGAGTGGACGCAGATACGCAGTATTTT; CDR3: CTSSVGRVDADTQYF
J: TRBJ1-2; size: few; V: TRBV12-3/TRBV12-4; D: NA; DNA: TGTGCCAGCAGTACAAAGACAGTCCTCTATGGCTACACCTTC; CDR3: CASSTKTVLYGYTF
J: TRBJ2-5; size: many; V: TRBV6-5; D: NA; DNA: TGTGCCAGCAGTTACCGTCCCAGGGGAGGAGAGACCCAGTACTTC; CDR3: CASSYRPRGGETQYF
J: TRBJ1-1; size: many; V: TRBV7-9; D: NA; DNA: TGTGCCAGCAGCGACGGGCAGCGGAACACTGAAGCTTTCTTT; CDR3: CASSDGQRNTEAFF
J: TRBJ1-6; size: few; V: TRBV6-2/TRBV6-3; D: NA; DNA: TGTGCCAGCAGTTACAATTTGAAGCGTTCACCCCTCCACTTT; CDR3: CASSYNLKRSPLHF
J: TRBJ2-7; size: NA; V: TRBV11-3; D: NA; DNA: TGTGCCAGCATAGTCAGGGGCGAGCAGTACTTC; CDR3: CASIVRGEQYF
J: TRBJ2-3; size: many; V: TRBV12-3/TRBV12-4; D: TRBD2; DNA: TGTGCCAGCAGTTTAGTGAGGCGGGGGGTGCGCACAGATACGCAGTATTTT; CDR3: CASSLVRRGVRTDTQYF
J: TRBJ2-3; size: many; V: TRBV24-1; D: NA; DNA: TGTGCCACCAGTGATTTGTACAGGACAGATACGCAGTATTTT; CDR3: CATSDLYRTDTQYF
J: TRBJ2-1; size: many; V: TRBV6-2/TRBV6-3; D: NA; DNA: TGTGCCAGCAGTTGGGGGATCTCCTACAATGAGCAGTTCTTC; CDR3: CASSWGISYNEQFF
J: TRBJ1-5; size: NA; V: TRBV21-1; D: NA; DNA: TGTGCCAGCAGGACCGGGACAGGGGGCATTCAGCCCCAGCATTTT; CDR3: CASRTGTGGIQPQHF
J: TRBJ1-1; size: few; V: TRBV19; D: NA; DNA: TGTGCCAGTAGTACTCCCGGTAACACTGAAGCTTTCTTT; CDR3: CASSTPGNTEAFF
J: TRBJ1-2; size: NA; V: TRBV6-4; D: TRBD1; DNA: TGTGCCAGCAGGGACGGACAGGCAGGCTATGGCCACACCTTC; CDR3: CASRDGQAGYGHTF
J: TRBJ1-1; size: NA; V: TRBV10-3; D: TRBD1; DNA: TGTGCCATCAGTGAGTCTGACAGGGGGAACACTGAAGCTTTCTTT; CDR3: CAISESDRGNTEAFF
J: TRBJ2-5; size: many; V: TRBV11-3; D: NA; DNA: TGTGCCAGCAGCTCCGGGGGTGGTGGCTACAATGAGCAGTACTTC; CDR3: CASSSGGGGYNEQYF
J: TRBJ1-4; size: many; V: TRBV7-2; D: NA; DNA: TGTGCCAGCAGCGCCAGGGTGGGGGAAAAACTGTTTTTT; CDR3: CASSARVGEKLFF
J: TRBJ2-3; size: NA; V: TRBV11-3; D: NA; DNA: TGTGCCAGCAGCTCCTTCTCGGATACGCAGTATTTT; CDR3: CASSSFSDTQYF
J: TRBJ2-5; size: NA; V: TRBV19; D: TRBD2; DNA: TGTGCCAGTAGTTACTCGACTAGCGGGGGGCCTTTACAAGAGACCCAGTACTTC; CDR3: CASSYSTSGGPLQETQYF
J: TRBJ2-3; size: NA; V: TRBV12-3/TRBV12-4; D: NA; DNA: TGTGCCACCTCTTCCACAGGTGCCACAGATACGCAGTATTTT; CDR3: CATSSTGATDTQYF
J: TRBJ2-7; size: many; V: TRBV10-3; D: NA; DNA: TGTGCCATCAGTGAGTCGGGGGGCATGGCCTCCTACGAGCAGTACTTC; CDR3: CAISESGGMASYEQYF
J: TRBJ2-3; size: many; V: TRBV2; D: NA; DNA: TGTGCCAGCAGTGCCCCAGACAGTGGATACACAGATACGCAGTATTTT; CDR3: CASSAPDSGYTDTQYF
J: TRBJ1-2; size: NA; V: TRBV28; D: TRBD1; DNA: TGTGCCAGCAGTCGGGGACAGCCAAAACTATATGGCTACACCTTC; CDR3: CASSRGQPKLYGYTF
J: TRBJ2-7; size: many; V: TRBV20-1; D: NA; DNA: TGCAGTGCTAGACAGACAGTCTCCTACGAGCAGTACTTC; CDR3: CSARQTVSYEQYF
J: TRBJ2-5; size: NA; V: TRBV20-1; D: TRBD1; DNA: TGCAGTGCTAGACCGGGACAGTCGGAGACCCAGTACTTC; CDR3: CSARPGQSETQYF
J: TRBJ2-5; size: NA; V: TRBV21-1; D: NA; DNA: TGTGCCAGCAGCAACCCGACTAGCGGGGGGGGTGAGACCCAGTACTTC; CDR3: CASSNPTSGGGETQYF
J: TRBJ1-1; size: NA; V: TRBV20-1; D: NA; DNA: TGCAGTGCTAGAGAGGGACGGGGGAGAACTGAAGCTTTCTTT; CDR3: CSAREGRGRTEAFF
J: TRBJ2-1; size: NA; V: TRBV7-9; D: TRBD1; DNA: TGTGCCAGCATCCCTCGGGGGACAGGTTACAATGAGCAGTTCTTC; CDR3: CASIPRGTGYNEQFF
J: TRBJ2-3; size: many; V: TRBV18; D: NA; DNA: TGTGCCAGCTCACCAGTGGACACGGTTTACGATGCAGATACGCAGTATTTT; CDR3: CASSPVDTVYDADTQYF
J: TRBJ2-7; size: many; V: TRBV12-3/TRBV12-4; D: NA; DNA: TGTGCCAGCAGCCTCGGGCAAGAGCAGTACTTC; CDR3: CASSLGQEQYF
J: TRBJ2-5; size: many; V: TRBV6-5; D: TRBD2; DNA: TGTGCCAGCAGCCACGGGACTATAGGAGAGACCCAGTACTTC; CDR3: CASSHGTIGETQYF
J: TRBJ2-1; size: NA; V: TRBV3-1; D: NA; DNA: TGTGCCAGCAGCCAAGGGGGCGGGTTCAATGAGCAGTTCTTC; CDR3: CASSQGGGFNEQFF
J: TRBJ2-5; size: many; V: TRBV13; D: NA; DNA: TGTGCCAGCAGCCGACCCGGGGGCACCCAAGAGACCCAGTACTTC; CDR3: CASSRPGGTQETQYF
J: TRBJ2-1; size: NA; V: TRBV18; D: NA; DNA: TGTGCCAGCTCACCCCCGGAGGGTTTGGGGGAGACCCAGTTCTTC; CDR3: CASSPPEGLGETQFF
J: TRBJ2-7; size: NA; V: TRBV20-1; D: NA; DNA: TGCAGTGCCCCGGTCCAGCCCTACGAGCAGTACTTC; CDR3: CSAPVQPYEQYF
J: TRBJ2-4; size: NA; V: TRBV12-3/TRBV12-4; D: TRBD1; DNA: TGTGCCAGCAGTTTTGAGGGGGCGCAAAGCAAAAACATTCGGTACTTC; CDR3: CASSFEGAQSKNIRYF